A selection of T cell receptor beta chains follows, all from one sample in a study of beta chain features in type 1 diabetes. The data were produced by immunoSEQ multiplex PCR, yet TCRdb's version contains in-frame clones alone and is incomplete. The top ten hold over 1.1% of the sample, which has tens of thousands of clones, roughly 39% seen once. The sample was Tregs from blood. Every receptor here comes from a man aged 25 to 40 with type 1 diabetes. Each CDR3 is given with its conserved first and last residue. D genes are given only for firm matches. The size field is filled for only some rows; it gives once, few, many or a size class.

V,D,size,J,CDR3,DNA
TRBV29-1,.,.,TRBJ2-2,CSVNPGVVAGELFF,TGCAGCGTCAACCCGGGAGTTGTCGCCGGGGAGCTGTTTTTT
TRBV28,TRBD2,.,TRBJ2-3,CASLLSGRATDTQYF,TGTGCCAGCCTCCTTAGCGGGAGGGCCACAGATACGCAGTATTTT
TRBV14,TRBD2,.,TRBJ2-1,CASSQDRGTSGINEQFF,TGTGCCAGCAGCCAAGATCGGGGGACTAGCGGGATTAATGAGCAGTTCTTC
TRBV7-2,.,.,TRBJ1-5,CASSLDQGYNQPQHF,TGTGCCAGCAGCTTAGACCAGGGCTACAATCAGCCCCAGCATTTT
TRBV2,TRBD2,few,TRBJ2-2,CATRLAGVDGELFF,TGTGCCACTCGACTAGCGGGAGTGGACGGGGAGCTGTTTTTT
TRBV5-4,.,few,TRBJ1-2,CASSLEQAYFYGYTF,TGTGCCAGCAGCTTGGAACAGGCCTACTTCTATGGCTACACCTTC
TRBV10-1,.,.,TRBJ2-7,CASSPDPGGLDYEQYF,TGCGCCAGCTCCCCCGATCCCGGGGGGCTTGACTACGAGCAGTACTTC
TRBV5-1,.,.,TRBJ1-2,CASSADSTSYGYTF,TGCGCCAGCAGCGCGGACAGCACCTCCTATGGCTACACCTTC
TRBV29-1,TRBD2,few,TRBJ2-7,CSVGAGVGYEQYF,TGCAGCGTTGGAGCGGGGGTAGGCTACGAGCAGTACTTC
TRBV5-5,TRBD1,.,TRBJ2-5,CASSLLRDRGLGQETQYF,TGTGCCAGCAGCCTACTCCGGGACAGGGGGCTTGGGCAAGAGACCCAGTACTTC
TRBV23-1,.,few,TRBJ2-4,CASRGRQLAKNIQYF,TGCGCCAGCAGGGGGCGCCAATTGGCCAAAAACATTCAGTACTTC
TRBV28,.,.,TRBJ2-1,CASSFMKESKQFF,TGTGCCAGCAGTTTTATGAAGGAGAGCAAGCAGTTCTTC
TRBV9,.,.,TRBJ2-6,CASVRDASSGANVLTF,TGTGCCAGTGTGCGGGACGCCAGCTCTGGGGCCAACGTCCTGACTTTC
TRBV4-3,.,.,TRBJ1-1,CASSQGRGDTEAFF,TGCGCCAGCAGCCAAGGGCGGGGGGACACTGAAGCTTTCTTT
TRBV20-1,.,few,TRBJ1-4,CRGGAGEKLFF,TGCAGGGGGGGGGCGGGTGAAAAACTGTTTTTT
TRBV7-9,.,.,TRBJ2-3,CASSLWAATDTQYF,TGTGCCAGCAGCTTATGGGCAGCCACAGATACGCAGTATTTT
TRBV29-1,.,few,TRBJ1-4,CSVEFADGKLFF,TGCAGCGTTGAGTTCGCAGATGGAAAACTGTTTTTT
TRBV28,TRBD1,few,TRBJ1-5,CASRLQGARQPQHF,TGTGCCAGCAGACTGCAGGGGGCTCGACAGCCCCAGCATTTT
TRBV5-6,TRBD2,.,TRBJ2-3,CASSSMTSGSTDTQYF,TGTGCCAGCAGCTCGATGACTAGCGGGAGTACAGATACGCAGTATTTT
TRBV29-1,TRBD2,.,TRBJ2-1,CSVWGRGGQSYNEQFF,TGCAGCGTTTGGGGTCGGGGGGGGCAATCCTACAATGAGCAGTTCTTC
TRBV7-9,TRBD1,few,TRBJ1-6,CASSGGPGDRPNSPLHF,TGTGCCAGCAGCGGCGGGCCGGGGGACAGGCCAAATTCACCCCTCCACTTT
TRBV4-1,TRBD2,.,TRBJ2-1,CASSRSGAGISYNEQFF,TGCGCCAGCAGCCGAAGCGGGGCCGGGATTTCCTACAATGAGCAGTTCTTC
TRBV27,TRBD1,.,TRBJ2-7,CASSPRQGAGSYEQYF,TGTGCCAGCAGTCCGCGACAGGGGGCAGGCTCCTACGAGCAGTACTTC
TRBV11-2,TRBD1,few,TRBJ2-7,CASSLGTGGGYEQYF,TGTGCCAGCAGCCTAGGGACAGGGGGCGGCTACGAGCAGTACTTC
TRBV9,.,.,TRBJ2-1,CASSVGGSGNNEQFF,TGTGCCAGCAGCGTAGGCGGTAGCGGAAACAATGAGCAGTTCTTC
TRBV19,.,few,TRBJ1-1,CASSDREASPEAFF,TGTGCCAGTAGTGACCGGGAAGCGAGCCCTGAAGCTTTCTTT
TRBV2,.,.,TRBJ1-2,CASRYRDYGYTF,TGTGCCAGCAGATACAGGGACTATGGCTACACCTTC
TRBV11-2,TRBD2,.,TRBJ2-7,CASGLGGSYEQYF,TGTGCCAGCGGCCTGGGCGGGAGCTACGAGCAGTACTTC
TRBV5-6,.,.,TRBJ1-5,CASQQSGSVRPQHF,TGTGCCAGCCAGCAATCCGGGAGCGTTAGGCCCCAGCATTTT
TRBV7-2,.,.,TRBJ2-7,CASSRRDEQYF,TGTGCCAGCAGCCGCCGGGACGAGCAGTACTTC
TRBV4-3,.,.,TRBJ1-1,CASSPSGGNTEAFF,TGCGCCAGCAGCCCGAGCGGGGGCAACACTGAAGCTTTCTTT
TRBV28,.,.,TRBJ2-1,CASREVTGSGYNEQFF,TGTGCCAGCAGAGAGGTGACGGGGAGTGGATACAATGAGCAGTTCTTC
TRBV27,TRBD1,.,TRBJ2-7,CASSSGGSDSYEQYF,TGTGCCAGCAGTTCAGGGGGTAGCGACTCCTACGAGCAGTACTTC
TRBV28,TRBD2,.,TRBJ2-3,CASSETGLAADTQYF,TGTGCCAGCAGTGAGACGGGACTAGCGGCAGATACGCAGTATTTT
TRBV30,.,.,TRBJ2-5,CAWSSRGWETQYF,TGTGCCTGGAGTAGCAGGGGCTGGGAGACCCAGTACTTC
TRBV27,TRBD1,.,TRBJ1-4,CASSLRGLREKLFF,TGTGCCAGCAGCCTCAGGGGGCTCCGGGAAAAACTGTTTTTT
TRBV6-6,TRBD2,.,TRBJ2-5,CASSPGTSGHGETQYF,TGTGCCAGCAGCCCCGGGACTAGCGGCCACGGGGAGACCCAGTACTTC
TRBV6-6,.,.,TRBJ1-5,CASKGQSNQPQHF,TGTGCCAGCAAAGGACAGAGCAATCAGCCCCAGCATTTT
TRBV11-3,TRBD1,.,TRBJ2-6,CASSLGQGIRGANVLTF,TGTGCCAGCAGCCTCGGACAGGGTATTAGAGGGGCCAACGTCCTGACTTTC
TRBV27,TRBD1,.,TRBJ1-2,CASSSAAADRGHGGYTF,TGTGCCAGCAGTTCGGCGGCCGCTGACAGGGGGCATGGTGGCTACACCTTC
TRBV19,TRBD1,.,TRBJ2-7,CASSPTGQSFLKHF,TGTGCCAGTAGTCCGACGGGACAGTCATTCCTGAAGCACTTC
TRBV5-6,.,.,TRBJ1-1,CASSLLGAGNTEAFF,TGTGCCAGCAGCTTGTTAGGGGCAGGGAACACTGAAGCTTTCTTT
TRBV28,TRBD2,.,TRBJ2-1,CASNELAGGSYNEQFF,TGTGCCAGCAACGAACTAGCGGGAGGCTCCTACAATGAGCAGTTCTTC
TRBV19,.,.,TRBJ2-2,CASSPTSSRVAGELFF,TGTGCCAGTAGTCCGACTAGTTCTAGAGTAGCCGGGGAGCTGTTTTTT
TRBV19,TRBD1,.,TRBJ1-1,CASRRQGTYTEAFF,TGTGCCAGTCGAAGACAGGGGACTTACACTGAAGCTTTCTTT
TRBV4-2,TRBD1,.,TRBJ1-2,CASSPSARQGTGDGYTF,TGTGCCAGCAGCCCTTCAGCTCGACAGGGAACGGGTGACGGCTACACCTTC
TRBV4-2,.,once,TRBJ2-7,CASSLWGTGAYEQYF,TGTGCCAGCAGCCTTTGGGGGACTGGGGCCTACGAGCAGTACTTC
TRBV28,.,few,TRBJ2-5,CASSFGPTQETQYF,TGTGCCAGCAGTTTTGGGCCGACACAAGAGACCCAGTACTTC
TRBV28,.,.,TRBJ1-1,CASSEDSGTEAFF,TGTGCCAGCAGTGAGGACAGTGGCACTGAAGCTTTCTTT
TRBV5-4,TRBD2,medium-sized,TRBJ2-2,CASSSGEGAGGTGELFF,TGTGCCAGCAGCTCCGGGGAGGGAGCTGGGGGCACCGGGGAGCTGTTTTTT